Listed here are 24 T cell receptor beta chains from one sample, sequenced in a study of T cells of healthy individuals. TCRdb itself ran the 5' RACE reads through MiXCR, one entry per CDR3 protein. The sample includes about 96,000 distinct CDR3 sequences, approximately 18% of them seen just once. All receptors derive from a human donor in good health.

This clonotype is classed as medium-sized. The chain links TRBV2 to TRBJ1-5, with 7 nucleotides matching TRBD1. V lost 3 bases to trimming and J lost 6 bases; unmatched junction nucleotides: 5. Germline loops: CDR1 SNHLY, CDR2 FYNNEI. The CDR3 totals 14 residues. As DNA, the CDR3 is TGTGCCAGCAGTGACACAGGGGTGATTCAGCCCCAGCATTTT. Translation: CASSDTGVIQPQHF.

On this clonotype itself: A much larger clone differs by one base, so this may be a read error. The rearrangement joins TRBV11-2 to TRBJ2-7; D assignment may be TRBD1 or TRBD2 (5 bases each). This CDR3 region has 16 residues. Germline V gene data show CDR1 as SGHAT and CDR2 as FQNNGV. CDR3 DNA: TGTGCCACCAGCTTACCTGGCTGGGACGGCGCCTACGAGCAGTACTTC. Encoded protein: CATSLPGWDGAYEQYF.

Note on this clonotype: This could be a read error, since a much larger clone is one nucleotide away. V is TRBV20-1 and J is TRBJ2-7; perhaps TRBD1 as D (6 bases). The CDR3 is made up of 12 amino acids. Per germline, CDR1 DFQATT and CDR2 SNEGSKA (reference sequence). Deletions cut 7 bases from V and 1 base from J, with 11 bases between. CDR3 residues: CSVRGESYEQYF. CDR3 sequence (DNA): TGCAGTGTCAGGGGTGAATCCTACGAGCAGTACTTC.

This clonotype was observed a few times. This sequence joins TRBV5-1 and TRBJ1-3; 7 bases agree with TRBD1. The CDR3 extends over 15 amino acids. Germline assignment: CDR1 SGHRS and CDR2 YFSETQ. V trimming: 5 bases; J trimming: 0 bases; junction bases outside the gene matches: 5. Here the CDR3 reads CASRMTGSSGNTIYF. The DNA of the CDR3 is TGCGCCAGCAGGATGACAGGGAGCTCTGGAAACACCATATATTTT.

This clonotype was counted ten times or more. The rearrangement links TRBV4-2 to TRBJ1-5; the match to TRBD1 covers 8 bases. The CDR3 sequence is 15 residues long. The V gene's germline CDR1 is LGHNA and CDR2 YNFKEQ. Losses at the gene ends were 2 bases for V and 4 bases for J; bases not matched to a gene: 4. DNA of the CDR3: TGTGCCAGCAGCCAAACGGGACAGGCTAATCAGCCCCAGCATTTT. Protein sequence: CASSQTGQANQPQHF.

This clonotype was seen more than once but under ten times. The V and J genes are TRBV7-8 and TRBJ2-1; 8 bases agree with TRBD1. The CDR3 totals 16 residues. V gave up 2 bases and J gave up 5 bases; unmatched junction bases: 8. CDR1 and CDR2 (germline): SGHVS, FQNEAQ. The CDR3 reads CASSLKGGTGDNEQFF. The CDR3 DNA reads as TGTGCCAGCAGCTTAAAAGGCGGGACAGGAGACAATGAGCAGTTCTTC. Full variable domain (remainder filled in from reference TRBV7-8 and TRBJ2-1): GAGVSQSPRYKVAKRGQDVALRCDPISGHVSLFWYQQALGQGPEFLTYFQNEAQLDKSGLPSDRFFAERPEGSVSTLKIQRTQQEDSAVYLCASSLKGGTGDNEQFFGPGTRLTVL.

The V call is TRBV20-1, the J call TRBJ2-7; 8 bases are shared with TRBD2. The germline CDR1 and CDR2 sequences are DFQATT and SNEGSKA (reference sequence). J was trimmed by 2 bases and V by 5 bases; bases with no gene match: 8. The CDR3 runs to 14 residues. In DNA, the CDR3 is TGCAGTGCTCCAGTAGCGGGATTCCCCTACGAGCAGTACTTC. Protein sequence: CSAPVAGFPYEQYF.

V and J are TRBV20-1 and TRBJ2-1; either TRBD1 or TRBD2 may fit D (6 bases each). This CDR3 spans 13 amino acids. Looked up from germline, CDR1 is DFQATT and CDR2 is SNEGSKA (reference sequence). V was cut by 7 bases and J by 8 bases, with 18 bases left in between. This CDR3 reads CSEGGSKGDEQFF. CDR3 nucleotide sequence: TGCAGTGAGGGGGGCTCCAAAGGGGATGAGCAGTTCTTC.

This chain joins TRBV6-2 or TRBV6-3 and TRBJ2-3, with 7 bases aligning to TRBD2. The length of the CDR3 is 15 residues. The trim removed 2 bases at V and 1 base at J, leaving 3 bases unmatched. Germline CDR1 and CDR2: MNHEY and SVGEGT. The chain's CDR3 is CASSYVLAGTDTQYF. The CDR3 bases are TGTGCCAGCAGTTACGTTCTAGCGGGCACAGATACGCAGTATTTT.

The V gene is TRBV9, the J gene TRBJ2-4, with D maybe TRBD1 (7 bases). The CDR3 loop spans 15 amino acids. Germline V gives CDR1 SGDLS, CDR2 YYNGEE. The V end lost 4 bases, the J end lost 8 bases, and 19 bases lay between the germline ends. The CDR3 DNA sequence: TGTGCCAGCAGCAACAGAAACAGGGGCGGGGACATTCAGTACTTC. Its translation is CASSNRNRGGDIQYF.

In this sample, this clonotype turned up many times. The chain is built from TRBV2 and TRBJ2-7; no clear D. The CDR3 is made up of 13 amino acids. Trimming removed 11 bases from V and 6 bases from J, with 20 bases in between. Germline CDR1 SNHLY, CDR2 FYNNEI. The CDR3 sequence: CAGKYPGQLEQYF. The CDR3, as DNA: TGTGCCGGCAAATACCCGGGCCAACTCGAGCAGTACTTC.

CDR3 protein: CASSQDRFAGGHQTQYF. The CDR3 nucleotides are TGCGCCAGCAGCCAAGATCGTTTCGCCGGGGGCCACCAGACCCAGTACTTC. The chain links TRBV4-3 to TRBJ2-5; either TRBD1 or TRBD2 may fit D (6 bases each). Germline-derived CDR1 and CDR2 are LGHNA and YSLEER. The CDR3 contains 17 residues. The V and J ends lost 0 bases and 6 bases respectively, with 20 bases between them.

V and J are TRBV11-2 and TRBJ2-7, with 12 positions matching TRBD1. J lost 2 bases, V lost 4 bases, and 3 bases had no gene match. This CDR3 spans 15 amino acids. Germline CDR1 is SGHAT and CDR2 is FQNNGV. This chain's CDR3 is CASSSGQGAPYEQYF. The CDR3 bases are TGTGCCAGCAGCTCGGGACAGGGGGCCCCCTACGAGCAGTACTTC.

V is TRBV20-1 and J is TRBJ2-1; D gene uncertain. Germline V gene sequence: CDR1 DFQATT, CDR2 SNEGSKA (reference sequence). The V and J ends lost 0 bases and 0 bases respectively, with 12 bases between them. The CDR3 is 16 amino acids. CDR3 DNA: TGCAGTGCTAGAGATTCAATCCGGAGCTCCTACAATGAGCAGTTCTTC. Translation: CSARDSIRSSYNEQFF.

This clonotype has a count of ten or more. J is TRBJ2-2 and V is TRBV5-6; D gene uncertain. The V gene lost 1 base and the J gene lost 4 bases, with 2 bases spanning the gap. The CDR3 sequence is 12 residues long. Looked up from germline, CDR1 is SGHDT and CDR2 is YYEEEE. CDR3 sequence: CASSLFTGELFF. CDR3 sequence (DNA): TGTGCCAGCAGCTTGTTCACCGGGGAGCTGTTTTTT.

The CDR3 loop reads CSARDLTGPDGSPLHF. The CDR3 DNA reads TGCAGTGCTAGAGATCTGACAGGTCCTGATGGTTCACCCCTCCACTTT. The V gene is TRBV20-1, the J gene TRBJ1-6, with D maybe TRBD1 (6 bases). Trimming took 0 bases from V and 9 from J, leaving 18 bases between them. Per the germline V gene, CDR1 is DFQATT and CDR2 is SNEGSKA (reference sequence). The CDR3 has 16 residues.

This chain links TRBV4-1 with TRBJ1-5; tentative D call: TRBD1 (6 bases). V lost 4 bases and J lost 1, with 8 bases in between. The CDR3 is 14 amino acids. Germline loops: CDR1 MGHRA, CDR2 YSYEKL. Here the CDR3 reads CASSRQESNQPQHF. CDR3 DNA sequence: TGCGCCAGCAGCCGACAGGAAAGCAATCAGCCCCAGCATTTT.

The V and J genes are TRBV6-5 and TRBJ2-7; 8 bases are a match to TRBD2. CDR1 MNHEY and CDR2 SVGAGI come from the germline V gene. There are 15 residues in the CDR3. V lost 5 bases and J lost 3; bases outside the gene matches: 9. The CDR3 region is CASSLVAGSSYEQYF. The DNA for the CDR3 is TGTGCCAGCAGTCTTGTAGCGGGATCCAGCTACGAGCAGTACTTC.

This clonotype has a handful of counts. The chain employs TRBV6-2 or TRBV6-3 and TRBJ2-7; D remains unclear. V lost 5 bases and J lost 6, with 11 bases in between. The germline V gene encodes CDR1 MNHEY and CDR2 SVGEGT. The CDR3 contains 12 residues. The CDR3 coding sequence is TGTGCCAGCAGTAGAACACCGGGCGAGCAGTACTTC. It codes for CASSRTPGEQYF.

This chain uses TRBV10-3 with TRBJ1-1, with no clear D. Germline V gene lookup returns CDR1 ENHRY and CDR2 SYGVKD. Trimming cost V 3 bases and J 7 bases, with 9 bases left between them. CDR3 size: 12 residues. Written as DNA, the CDR3 is TGTGCCATCAGTGATAACGGTTATGAAGCTTTCTTT. Protein sequence: CAISDNGYEAFF.

This clonotype was seen a few times. This chain connects TRBV5-4 to TRBJ2-7; 16 bases align to TRBD2. The CDR3 consists of 17 residues. After removal of 4 bases from V and 6 bases from J, the junction contained 10 bases not matched to a gene. The germline CDR1 and CDR2 sequences are SGHNT and YYREEE (reference sequence). CDR3 DNA sequence: TGTGCCAGCAGCCCTACGGGACTAGCGGGAGGGCCTGCCGAGCAGTACTTC. Residues: CASSPTGLAGGPAEQYF.

CDR3 protein: CASSHIGSGAGEAYNEQFF. The CDR3 DNA reads as TGCGCCAGCAGCCATATAGGTTCGGGAGCGGGGGAGGCTTACAATGAGCAGTTCTTC. The chain employs TRBV4-1 and TRBJ2-1, with TRBD2 matching over 8 bases. CDR1 and CDR2 from the germline V gene are MGHRA and YSYEKL. The CDR3 has 19 residues. Germline trimming cut 3 bases from V and 4 bases from J; bases unmatched to any gene: 17.

In this sample, this clonotype turned up a few times. This chain joins TRBV12-5 and TRBJ1-5; no reliable D call. V lost 1 base to trimming and J lost 4 bases, with 2 bases between them. This CDR3 has 12 amino acids. The germline CDR1 and CDR2 sequences are LGHNT and FRNRAP. The CDR3 nucleotides read TGTGCTAGTGGTTTGGGGAATCAGCCCCAGCATTTT. Its protein is CASGLGNQPQHF.

This clonotype was picked up many times. The chain carries TRBV7-2 and TRBJ2-7, with 7 positions matching TRBD2. This CDR3 is 15 amino acids long. Germline V gene lookup returns CDR1 SGHTA and CDR2 FQGNSA. The V segment lost 5 bases and the J segment 4 bases; nucleotides outside the gene matches: 11. The DNA of the CDR3 is TGTGCCAGCAGCATCTCGGGACTACTAACTTACGAGCAGTACTTC. Translation gives CASSISGLLTYEQYF.